Only a few counts were recorded for the clone carrying this T cell receptor beta chain. Amplification targeted TCR beta CDR3 regions from RNA transcripts. A first-round RT-PCR of the TCR CDR3 used the HTBI primer set. One entry per CDR3 protein results from TCRdb running MiXCR on the multiplex PCR reads. This sample has more than 350,000 distinct CDR3 sequences, with about a sixth found just once. The data originate from a study of T cells in Graves' hyperthyroidism and ophthalmopathy. Germline V gene lookup returns CDR1 SGHKS and CDR2 YYEKEE (reference sequence). The CDR3 is made up of 15 amino acids. V shed 2 bases and J shed 8 bases, with 17 bases lying between them. Patients between 18 and 65 years old had hyperthyroidism, newly diagnosed and lasting under 2 months. Orbital computed tomography and thyroid ultrasound, together with serum TRAb and thyroxine and clinical symptoms, were used for diagnoses.

The chain combines TRBV5-5 with TRBJ2-1; the D is unclear. The receptor was isolated from a woman aged 25 to 45 with Graves' hyperthyroidism that later progressed to Graves' ophthalmopathy. The specimen sequenced was blood. Here the CDR3 reads CASSFFGLGGDEQFF. For the CDR3, the DNA is TGTGCCAGCAGCTTTTTCGGGTTGGGCGGCGATGAGCAGTTCTTC.